Listed below are T cell receptor beta chains from one sample, sequenced in a study of T cells in Graves' hyperthyroidism and ophthalmopathy. Each CDR3 protein is one row after TCRdb ran MiXCR on the multiplex PCR reads. Found here are more than 550,000 distinct CDR3 sequences, roughly 17% of them singletons; the top ten hold around 16%. Sequenced: blood. All receptors derive from a man in his forties or fifties with Graves' hyperthyroidism. Both conserved end residues are part of each CDR3. A D gene is named only where the DNA matches it firmly. Some rows mark clone size as missing; the rest say once, few, many or name a class of expanded clone.

V	D	J	size	DNA	CDR3
TRBV7-2	.	TRBJ2-3	.	TGTGCCAGCAGGCCTTTTCCCTGGACTAACACAGATACGCAGTATTTT	CASRPFPWTNTDTQYF
TRBV20-1	.	TRBJ1-5	.	TGCAGTGCTAGCCTCCGGGGGTTGATGAATCAGCCCCAGCATTTT	CSASLRGLMNQPQHF
TRBV6-1	.	TRBJ2-3	.	TGTGCCAGCAGTGCAGGGGCCCAGGAAGATACGCAGTATTTT	CASSAGAQEDTQYF
TRBV6-5	TRBD2	TRBJ2-7	.	TGTGCCAGCAGTTTAAACAGCGGGAGATACTACGAGCAGTACTTC	CASSLNSGRYYEQYF
TRBV29-1	.	TRBJ2-5	few	TGCAGCGTTGAAACGGGCAGGGAGCAAGAGACCCAGTACTTC	CSVETGREQETQYF
TRBV20-1	.	TRBJ2-1	.	TGCAGTGCTAGTCCCGGAGGCGCCGATGAGCAGTTCTTC	CSASPGGADEQFF
TRBV3-1	TRBD2	TRBJ2-2	.	TGTGCCAGCAGGTTCCTAGCGGGACCTGCGGGAGGGGAGCTGTTTTTT	CASRFLAGPAGGELFF
TRBV20-1	TRBD2	TRBJ2-7	.	TGCAGTGCTAGCGGGAGGGGGGTCGAGCAGTACTTC	CSASGRGVEQYF
TRBV3-1	.	TRBJ1-1	.	TGTGCCAGCAGCCAAGGCTGGGGCAGTGAAGCTTTCTTT	CASSQGWGSEAFF
TRBV6-2/TRBV6-3	.	TRBJ1-1	many	TGTGCCAGCAGAAGCCCCCCGGGTTTACAAGCTTTCTTT	CASRSPPGLQAFF
TRBV5-1	TRBD1	TRBJ2-7	.	TGCGCCAGCAGCTTCGAGGGACAGGGGGACTACGAGCAGTACTTC	CASSFEGQGDYEQYF
TRBV7-6	.	TRBJ2-7	few	TGTGCCAGCAGCCGTGGACCCGACAGGTTCGCCGAGCAGTACTTC	CASSRGPDRFAEQYF
TRBV20-1	.	TRBJ2-5	.	TGCAGTGCTAGAGATCGGAGAAGGGAAGAGACCCAGTACTTC	CSARDRRREETQYF
TRBV4-3	.	TRBJ2-1	few	TGCGCCAGCAGCCAAGATCGTTTTTACAATGAGCAGTTCTTC	CASSQDRFYNEQFF
TRBV10-3	.	TRBJ2-7	few	TGTGCCACCTCTGTGGGTATCTCCTACGAGCAGTACTTC	CATSVGISYEQYF
TRBV30	.	TRBJ2-3	.	TGTGCCTGGAGCCCAACCACAGATACGCAGTATTTT	CAWSPTTDTQYF
TRBV28	TRBD1	TRBJ1-2	many	TGTGCCAGCAGTTTTTTAGGACAGGTCTATGGCTACACCTTC	CASSFLGQVYGYTF
TRBV11-2	.	TRBJ2-3	few	TGTGCCAGCAGCTTAGATCTAGGAGGCTACACAGATACGCAGTATTTT	CASSLDLGGYTDTQYF
TRBV30	.	TRBJ1-5	.	TGTGCCTGGAGTGTAGCCGGAATTCAGCCCCAGCATTTT	CAWSVAGIQPQHF
TRBV4-1	TRBD1	TRBJ1-3	.	TGCGCCAGCAGCCCTCCGGGACAGAGAACCTCTGGAAACACCATATATTTT	CASSPPGQRTSGNTIYF
TRBV24-1	.	TRBJ1-5	many	TGTGCCACCAGTGATTTGGATCAGTCCCAGCATTTT	CATSDLDQSQHF
TRBV7-2	.	TRBJ2-5	many	TGTGCCAGCAGCTTAGGGGTGGGAAAAGAGACCCAGTACTTC	CASSLGVGKETQYF
TRBV4-1	.	TRBJ2-3	few	TGCGCCAGCAGCCGCGCGGACACCGGCACAGATACGCAGTATTTT	CASSRADTGTDTQYF
TRBV3-2	.	TRBJ1-4	few	TGTGCCAGGGGCCAACCGGGACAATCCGAAAAACTGTTTTTT	CARGQPGQSEKLFF
TRBV6-1	TRBD1	TRBJ1-6	few	TGTGCCAGCAGTGAGTTCTTTCCGGGACAGAATTCACCCCTCCACTTT	CASSEFFPGQNSPLHF
TRBV29-1	TRBD2	TRBJ2-2	.	TGCAGCGTTGAATTAGCGGGAGCGAACACCGGGGAGCTGTCTTTT	CSVELAGANTGELSF
TRBV20-1	TRBD2	TRBJ2-1	.	TGCAGTGCTAGAGATGGATCCGGGAGGAACTCCTACAATGAGCAGTTCTTC	CSARDGSGRNSYNEQFF
TRBV27	.	TRBJ1-1	many	TGTGCCAGCAGTGGTTCGCGGCAGGCCATCACTGAAGCTTTCTTT	CASSGSRQAITEAFF
TRBV5-1	.	TRBJ2-5	many	TGCGCCAGCAGCTCGGTGGAAGAGACCCAGTACTTC	CASSSVEETQYF
TRBV28	TRBD1	TRBJ2-2	.	TGTGCCAGCAGTTTAGGGGACAGGGGGCGCATCGGGGAGCTGTTTTTT	CASSLGDRGRIGELFF
TRBV7-2	.	TRBJ1-2	.	TGTGCCAGCAGCTTGGCCGGGACAATCTATGGCTACACCTTC	CASSLAGTIYGYTF
TRBV7-9	.	TRBJ1-5	many	TGTGCCAGCAGCTTAGACTTGGGTGGCAATCAGCCCCAGCATTTT	CASSLDLGGNQPQHF
TRBV6-9	.	TRBJ1-1	.	TGTGCCAGCAGTTACCCGTTTGGTAGAAACACTGAAGCTTTCTTT	CASSYPFGRNTEAFF
TRBV14	.	TRBJ1-1	.	TGTGCCAGCAGCCAATCACTGACCACTGAAGCTTTCTTT	CASSQSLTTEAFF
TRBV19	.	TRBJ2-7	few	TGTGCCAGTAGTACCGCCGGGGGATATTCCTACGAGCAGTACTTC	CASSTAGGYSYEQYF
TRBV12-3/TRBV12-4	TRBD1	TRBJ2-6	many	TGTGCCAACCTACAGGGGGCCCCCTCTGGGGCCAACGTCCTGACTTTC	CANLQGAPSGANVLTF
TRBV25-1	.	TRBJ2-6	many	TGTGCCAGCAGTAACAGGGACGGATTGGGCTCTGGGGCCAACGTCCTGACTTTC	CASSNRDGLGSGANVLTF
TRBV28	TRBD1	TRBJ2-5	many	TGTGCCAGCAACCCAGGACAGGGGGTGAGGGAGACCCAGTACTTC	CASNPGQGVRETQYF
TRBV7-3	TRBD2	TRBJ2-1	few	TGTGCCAGCAGCTTAAACAAAATAGCGGGAGGGCCAAGTGAGCAGTTCTTC	CASSLNKIAGGPSEQFF
TRBV7-3	TRBD2	TRBJ2-1	.	TGTGCCAGCAGCTTAAGCGGGAGCGTCTACAATGAGCAGTTCTTC	CASSLSGSVYNEQFF
TRBV18	.	TRBJ2-7	few	TGTGCCAGCTCACCAAGTAGAAGCGCCTTATCCTACGAGCAGTACTTC	CASSPSRSALSYEQYF
TRBV28	.	TRBJ2-1	few	TGTGCCAGCAGAATAGGGGGGTCGAGAGGTAAGAGGAATGAGCAGTTCTTC	CASRIGGSRGKRNEQFF
TRBV20-1	.	TRBJ2-1	.	TGCAGTGCTAGACGAACCGGGACGATGGACAATGAGCAGTTCTTC	CSARRTGTMDNEQFF
TRBV7-6	.	TRBJ2-1	many	TGTGCCAGCAGCCCAGCCGGAGGTGCTTACAATGAGCAGTTCTTC	CASSPAGGAYNEQFF
TRBV6-4	.	TRBJ2-3	.	TGTGCCAGCAGGGGGATAAATACAGATACGCAGTATTTT	CASRGINTDTQYF
TRBV10-2	TRBD1	TRBJ2-3	.	TGCGCCAGCAGTGACGTGGGACAGGGGCCCACAGATACGCAGTATTTT	CASSDVGQGPTDTQYF
TRBV18	.	TRBJ1-5	few	TGTGCCAGCTCATCGGGGGCTATAGGAAATCAGCCCCAGCATTTT	CASSSGAIGNQPQHF
TRBV18	.	TRBJ2-3	.	TGTGCCAGCTCACCGGTTTGGGGCATCACAGATACGCAGTATTTT	CASSPVWGITDTQYF
TRBV2	TRBD2	TRBJ2-5	.	TGTGCCAGCATGTTGGGACTAGCGGGAGGTCCAGAGACCCAGTACTTC	CASMLGLAGGPETQYF
TRBV4-1	TRBD1	TRBJ2-2	.	TGCGCCAGCAGCCAAGACCCCCCAGGGGGTAGGGCCGGGGAGCTGTTTTTT	CASSQDPPGGRAGELFF
TRBV28	TRBD1	TRBJ1-2	few	TGTGCCAGCAGTACGGTCGGACAGGGGGACTACACCTTC	CASSTVGQGDYTF
TRBV18	.	TRBJ2-7	.	TGTGCCAGCACGCGACAGGACTACGAGCAGTACTTC	CASTRQDYEQYF
TRBV5-4	.	TRBJ2-5	.	TGTGCCAGCAGCCCCGCCGGGGGCAGGCAAGAGGCCCAGTACTTC	CASSPAGGRQEAQYF
TRBV2	TRBD2	TRBJ2-7	many	TGTGCCAGCAGGCTAGCGGGAGGGCCCGGTTACGAGCAGTACTTC	CASRLAGGPGYEQYF